These 26 T cell receptor beta chains were all obtained from the same sample, sequenced in a study of blood T cell repertoires in COVID-19. Generated by immunoSEQ multiplex PCR, the TCRdb table keeps only in-frame clones and is missing some. This sample carries 90,000 to 140,000 clones, roughly four fifths of them seen once, and the ten largest clones take less than 20%. The material sequenced was peripheral blood. The receptors shown here come from a woman of 80 years or more with acute or convalescent COVID-19.

V is TRBV6-2 or TRBV6-3 and J is TRBJ2-1, with a possible D match to TRBD2 (6 bases). Trimming left V 2 bases short and J 2 bases short, with 7 bases between. The CDR3 extends over 14 amino acids. Germline V lookup: CDR1 MNHEY, CDR2 SVGEGT. In DNA, the CDR3 is TGTGCCAGCAGTTACCGGGAGCCCTACAATGAGCAGTTCTTC. The encoded protein is CASSYREPYNEQFF.

The rearrangement joins TRBV5-1 to TRBJ1-2, with D unresolved. Trimming removed 0 bases at V and 8 bases at J, with 8 bases between. This CDR3 spans 12 amino acids. The germline CDR1 and CDR2 sequences are SGHRS and YFSETQ. The CDR3 region is CASSLDRVGYTF. In DNA, the CDR3 is TGCGCCAGCAGCTTGGATCGAGTCGGCTACACCTTC.

The chain carries TRBV11-3 and TRBJ2-3, with 16 positions matching TRBD2. J was trimmed by 0 bases and V by 4 bases; bases with no gene match: 1. This CDR3 has 17 amino acids. Germline-derived CDR1 and CDR2 are SGHNT and YENEEA. Here the CDR3 reads CASSSGLAGGSTDTQYF. The DNA of the CDR3 is TGTGCCAGCAGCTCGGGACTAGCGGGAGGGAGCACAGATACGCAGTATTTT.

The rearrangement uses TRBV5-4 and TRBJ2-3; D gene uncertain. The CDR3 has 16 amino acids. Trimming took 1 base from V and 0 from J, leaving 12 bases between them. Per the germline V gene, CDR1 is SGHNT and CDR2 is YYREEE (reference sequence). CDR3: CASSLPRPGSTDTQYF. The CDR3 DNA sequence: TGTGCCAGCAGCTTGCCGCGGCCCGGGAGCACAGATACGCAGTATTTT.

V is TRBV7-2 and J is TRBJ2-1; no reliable D call. The CDR3 spans 13 residues. Germline V lookup: CDR1 SGHTA, CDR2 FQGNSA. Trimming stripped 1 base from V and 4 bases from J, with 5 bases between. The CDR3 DNA reads TGTGCCAGCAGCTTAGGGGCTTACAATGAGCAGTTCTTC. Translating it yields CASSLGAYNEQFF.

The genes are TRBV24-1 and TRBJ2-3; 8 bases are shared with TRBD1. Trimming took 5 bases from V and 5 from J; bases not matched to a gene: 5. This CDR3 is 14 amino acids long. The germline gives CDR1 KGHDR, CDR2 SFDVKD. This CDR3 reads CATSAYGQGDTQYF. CDR3 nucleotides: TGTGCCACCAGTGCCTACGGACAGGGAGATACGCAGTATTTT.

This clone was seen only once. The chain couples TRBV29-1 to TRBJ2-7; D possibly corresponds to TRBD2 (6 bases). V was pared by 7 bases and J by 1 base, with 11 bases between. Germline CDR1 and CDR2: SQVTM and ANQGSEA. The CDR3 runs 12 residues. CDR3 in DNA: TGCAGCGCCACCGGGAGTTCCTACGAGCAGTACGTC. The encoded protein is CSATGSSYEQYV.

The rearrangement uses TRBV6-2 or TRBV6-3 and TRBJ2-1; 7 bases line up with TRBD2. The CDR3 length is 17 residues. The germline gives CDR1 MNHEY, CDR2 SVGEGT. V was clipped by 2 bases and J by 6 bases; unmatched bases: 13. CDR3 amino acids: CASSYPLGAGVGNEQFF. The CDR3 DNA reads TGTGCCAGCAGTTACCCACTCGGGGCGGGAGTTGGCAATGAGCAGTTCTTC.

The chain combines TRBV30 with TRBJ1-1, with TRBD1 as a possible D gene (5 bases). CDR3 length: 14 amino acids. Germline-derived CDR1 and CDR2 are GTSNPN and SVGIG (reference sequence). V lost 3 bases to trimming and J lost 4 bases, with 15 bases between them. The CDR3 loop reads CAWRPAGDRTEAFF. The CDR3 DNA follows: TGTGCCTGGAGGCCGGCGGGGGATCGCACTGAAGCTTTCTTT.

This rearrangement joins TRBV5-1 to TRBJ2-2, with 9 bases aligning to TRBD2. The V and J ends lost 4 bases and 4 bases, in that order; junction bases with no gene match: 5. The length of the CDR3 is 15 residues. Germline V gene lookup returns CDR1 SGHRS and CDR2 YFSETQ. CDR3 in amino acids: CASSGGLAVTGELFF. CDR3 coding DNA: TGCGCCAGCAGCGGGGGACTAGCAGTCACCGGGGAGCTGTTTTTT.

J is TRBJ2-1 and V is TRBV24-1; 10 bases fit TRBD2. V gave up 9 bases and J gave up 10 bases; unmatched junction bases: 14. The CDR3 is 15 residues long. CDR1 is KGHDR and CDR2 is SFDVKD in the germline V gene. In DNA form, the CDR3 reads TGTGCCACCGGCACTAGCGGGGTTCTTGAGGGGGAGCAGTTCTTC. The encoded protein is CATGTSGVLEGEQFF.

This rearrangement joins TRBV5-1 to TRBJ2-3; possibly TRBD1 for D (6 bases). CDR1 and CDR2 from the germline V gene are SGHRS and YFSETQ. This CDR3 is built from 14 residues. The ends were cut back, 0 bases at V and 2 bases at J, with 7 bases in the middle. The CDR3 sequence: CASSLVGATDTQYF. The CDR3 DNA reads as TGCGCCAGCAGCTTGGTGGGGGCCACAGATACGCAGTATTTT.

In this sample, this clone turned up a few times. The J gene is TRBJ2-2, the V gene TRBV5-1; 7 bases map to TRBD2. The CDR3 extends over 16 amino acids. Germline values: CDR1 SGHRS, CDR2 YFSETQ. J gave up 1 base and V 1 base, and 4 bases lay outside the gene matches. The CDR3 DNA sequence: TGCGCCAGCAGCTTGAGGGCTAGCGGGAACACCGGGGAGCTGTTTTTT. It is translated as CASSLRASGNTGELFF.

The V call is TRBV3-1 (or the pseudogene TRBV3-2), the J call TRBJ2-1; D ambiguous. The germline V and J ends were trimmed by 6 bases and 6 bases, with 12 bases remaining between them. Germline CDR1 and CDR2: LGHDT and YNNKEL (reference sequence). CDR3 size: 13 residues. The CDR3 is CASRINMANEQFF. The CDR3 DNA follows: TGTGCCAGCAGGATTAATATGGCCAATGAGCAGTTCTTC.

About this clone: The junction does not match germline at one end; this may be a read error. The chain combines TRBV12-3 or TRBV12-4 with TRBJ2-3, with 11 positions matching TRBD2. The CDR3 is 12 residues long. The CDR3 DNA is TGTGCCAGCAGCCCGACTAGCGGGAATTCCCTTTTT. Amino acids: CASSPTSGNSLF.

In this sample, this clone turned up a few times. This CDR3 is CATSDWRVTGELFF. CDR3 in DNA: TGTGCCACCAGTGATTGGCGGGTCACCGGGGAGCTGTTTTTT. The chain links TRBV24-1 to TRBJ2-2; possible D gene TRBD2, 5 bases. Germline CDR1 reads KGHDR; CDR2 reads SFDVKD. The CDR3 is 14 residues long. Trimming cost V 2 bases and J 4 bases, with 7 bases left between them.

This clone was counted a single time. This chain joins TRBV5-1 and TRBJ1-2; D may be TRBD1 (6 bases). Trimming stripped 0 bases from V and 6 bases from J, with 9 bases between. Germline-derived CDR1 and CDR2 are SGHRS and YFSETQ. CDR3 length: 13 residues. The CDR3 loop reads CASSLDNRDGYTF. The CDR3 DNA reads TGCGCCAGCAGCTTGGACAACAGGGATGGCTACACCTTC.

The chain joins TRBV7-9 to TRBJ2-7; weak D call: TRBD2 (6 bases). From germline, CDR1 is SEHNR and CDR2 FQNEAQ (reference sequence). V gave up 0 bases and J gave up 5 bases, with 8 bases separating them. The CDR3 covers 13 residues. The CDR3 bases are TGTGCCAGCAGCTTAGCGGGGGGAGACGAGCAGTACTTC. It yields the protein CASSLAGGDEQYF.

Ten or more counts support this clone. This chain links TRBV6-5 with TRBJ2-3, with 7 bases lining up with TRBD1. The junction had 5 bases not matched to a gene; V was cut back by 6 bases and J by 8 bases. CDR3 length: 12 residues. The germline V gene has CDR1 MNHEY and CDR2 SVGAGI. CDR3 nucleotide sequence: TGTGCCAGCAGCACCAGGGGGTCTACGCAGTATTTT. Translated, it gives CASSTRGSTQYF.

This clone was seen more than once but under ten times. The chain recombines TRBV7-9 with TRBJ2-1; weak D call: TRBD2 (6 bases). CDR1 and CDR2 (germline): SEHNR, FQNEAQ (reference sequence). This CDR3 has 14 residues. Between the trimmed V and J ends, which lost 4 bases and 6 bases, there was a span of 13 bases. CDR3 sequence reads: CASSSASAGNEQFF. The CDR3 DNA follows: TGTGCCAGCAGCTCTGCTAGCGCCGGCAATGAGCAGTTCTTC.

This chain connects TRBV28 to TRBJ2-7; 11 bases fit TRBD2. There are 14 residues in the CDR3. Germline loops: CDR1 MDHEN, CDR2 SYDVKM. The ends lost 6 bases at V and 4 bases at J; junction bases unmatched: 5. The CDR3 loop is CASSTSGSAYEQYF. In nucleotides, the CDR3 is TGTGCCAGCAGCACTAGCGGGAGCGCTTACGAGCAGTACTTC.

The chain couples TRBV28 to TRBJ2-7; D is possibly TRBD1 (6 bases). V lost 4 bases to trimming and J lost 1 base, with 14 bases between them. This CDR3 spans 15 amino acids. CDR1 MDHEN and CDR2 SYDVKM come from the germline V gene. CDR3 sequence: CASSSQNRVSYEQYF. The CDR3 nucleotides read TGTGCCAGCAGTTCCCAGAACAGGGTTTCCTACGAGCAGTACTTC.

The J gene is TRBJ2-2, the V gene TRBV24-1; maybe TRBD1 (6 bases). Germline loops: CDR1 KGHDR, CDR2 SFDVKD. Trimming left V 6 bases short and J 6 bases short, with 19 bases between. This CDR3 is built from 16 residues. The CDR3 coding sequence is TGTGCCACCAGTAACCCTACCCGTCAGGGGTCCGGGGAGCTGTTTTTT. Protein sequence: CATSNPTRQGSGELFF.

The chain has TRBV28 and TRBJ1-5; D remains ambiguous. CDR1 and CDR2 (germline): MDHEN, SYDVKM. CDR3 length: 15 amino acids. The germline V and J ends were trimmed by 6 bases and 3 bases, with 15 bases remaining between them. Written as DNA, the CDR3 is TGTGCCAGCAGATCCGTCCAGTCGTACAATCAGCCCCAGCATTTT. Its translation: CASRSVQSYNQPQHF.

The chain couples TRBV5-6 to TRBJ2-2; D is undetermined. V lost 3 bases, J lost 0 bases, and 15 bases lay in between. This CDR3 has 17 residues. Germline V lookup: CDR1 SGHDT, CDR2 YYEEEE. The CDR3 loop reads CASSSQRPASNTGELFF. For the CDR3, the DNA is TGTGCCAGCAGCTCCCAGCGTCCTGCCTCGAACACCGGGGAGCTGTTTTTT.

This clone was observed once. The V gene is TRBV5-4, the J gene TRBJ2-3; 12 positions agree with TRBD2. The CDR3 consists of 15 residues. The ends lost 4 bases at V and 5 bases at J; junction bases unmatched: 5. CDR1 is SGHNT, CDR2 YYREEE, per germline (reference sequence). Here the CDR3 reads CASSRTSGIEDTQYF. In DNA form, the CDR3 reads TGTGCCAGCAGCCGGACTAGCGGGATCGAAGATACGCAGTATTTT.